This T cell receptor beta chain derives from a study of OX40 agonist ivuxolimab in advanced cancers. Study-level findings and limits: Partly responding patients at 0.1-3.0 mg/kg showed some of the smallest clonal expansion.

TCRdb's table, derived via immunoSEQ multiplex PCR, lists solely in-frame clones and lacks some. Of 70,000 or so clones in the sample, 80% are singletons; the top ten hold 1.2%. This CDR3 contains 13 residues. From germline, CDR1 is WSHSY and CDR2 SAAADI. V was shortened by 0 bases and J by 1 base, with 3 bases between the two germline ends. On this clone: Its antigen is not known.

The TCR sequence derives from an adult with an advanced solid tumor such as melanoma, head and neck, liver or kidney cancer. The material was CD4+ or CD8+ T cells sorted from blood, obtained in a trial of the OX40 agonist ivuxolimab. This chain joins TRBV10-2 and TRBJ1-1; D not resolved. For the CDR3, the DNA is TGCGCCAGCAGTGAGTCAGGGAACACTGAAGCTTTCTTT. Its translation: CASSESGNTEAFF.